The 23 T cell receptor beta chains listed next were all sequenced from one sample in a study of CD8+ T cells in alopecia areata. Treatment defined: oral pan-JAK inhibitor, 5-10 mg twice daily. RNA extraction was followed by reverse transcription into cDNA, which acted as the sequencing template. Produced via immunoSEQ multiplex PCR; TCRdb's table is partial and in-frame only. The sample shows about 100,000 clones, roughly 84% of them seen only once. The source material was CD8+ T cells sorted from blood, sampled at week 24, from a patient treated with tofacitinib. These receptors came from a human donor with alopecia areata.

The chain employs TRBV29-1 and TRBJ1-1; D remains ambiguous. Germline V gene sequence: CDR1 SQVTM, CDR2 ANQGSEA. CDR3 size: 11 residues. Trimming cost V 3 bases and J 7 bases, with 9 bases left between them. The CDR3 bases are TGCAGCGTTGAGGACCGGGGTGAAGCTTTCTTT. It translates to CSVEDRGEAFF.

J is TRBJ2-5 and V is TRBV6-5; perhaps TRBD1 as D (6 bases). Germline CDR1 and CDR2: MNHEY and SVGAGI. This CDR3 contains 16 residues. V was pared by 2 bases and J by 2 bases, with 15 bases between. This chain's CDR3 is CASSYGVAGVQETQYF. CDR3 sequence (DNA): TGTGCCAGCAGTTACGGGGTGGCAGGGGTACAAGAGACCCAGTACTTC.

The J gene is TRBJ2-3, the V gene TRBV15, with 10 bases identical to TRBD1. The CDR3 has 17 residues. The V and J ends lost 1 base and 3 bases, in that order; junction bases with no gene match: 7. Germline-derived CDR1 and CDR2 are LNHNV and YYDKDF (reference sequence). The CDR3 region is CATSRGQGASGTDTQYF. The CDR3 DNA reads TGTGCCACCAGCAGAGGACAGGGGGCGAGTGGGACAGATACGCAGTATTTT.

J is TRBJ2-2 and V is TRBV6-5; possible D gene TRBD2, 5 bases. The CDR3 length is 15 residues. The V gene lost 0 bases and the J gene lost 7 bases, with 12 bases spanning the gap. CDR1 is MNHEY, CDR2 SVGAGI, per germline. The CDR3: CASSYSAAGGGELFF. The CDR3 nucleotides are TGTGCCAGCAGTTACTCGGCGGCGGGTGGCGGGGAGCTGTTTTTT.

This clone appeared a single time. The V call is TRBV7-9, the J call TRBJ2-5; 9 bases map to TRBD2. Germline V CDR1 and CDR2: SEHNR, FQNEAQ (reference sequence). The CDR3 is 16 amino acids. The ends lost 2 bases at V and 2 bases at J; junction bases unmatched: 6. CDR3 nucleotides: TGTGCCAGCAGCTTAACGGCTAGCGGGGTACAAGAGACCCAGTACTTC. It yields the protein CASSLTASGVQETQYF.

The J gene is TRBJ2-1, the V gene TRBV29-1, with 7 nucleotides matching TRBD2. Losses at the gene ends were 3 bases for V and 0 bases for J; bases not matched to a gene: 2. Germline V gene lookup returns CDR1 SQVTM and CDR2 ANQGSEA. The CDR3 totals 14 residues. The CDR3 here is CSVDGGDSYNEQFF. CDR3 DNA: TGCAGCGTTGATGGGGGGGACTCCTACAATGAGCAGTTCTTC.

In regard to this clone: The sample has other DNA sequences that encode this CDR3 too. The V gene is TRBV29-1, the J gene TRBJ2-7, with 9 positions matching TRBD1. There are 13 residues in the CDR3. Germline V lookup: CDR1 SQVTM, CDR2 ANQGSEA. J was trimmed by 4 bases and V by 7 bases; bases with no gene match: 8. The CDR3 sequence is CSAGTGLTYEQYF. Here the CDR3 DNA reads TGCAGCGCCGGGACAGGGCTTACGTACGAGCAGTACTTC.

Note on this clone: A read error may account for a junction end that differs from germline. Additional DNA sequences in this sample encode the identical CDR3. This chain links TRBV30 with TRBJ1-1, with 12 positions matching TRBD1. The CDR3 length is 15 residues. The germline V gene has CDR1 GTSNPN and CDR2 SVGIG (reference sequence). CDR3 residues: CAWSVKGQGASEAFF. The CDR3 DNA sequence: TGTGCCTGGAGTGTAAAGGGACAGGGGGCCTCTGAGGCTTTCTTT. The full variable domain, completed using reference TRBV30 and TRBJ1-1, is SQTIHQWPATLVQPVGSPLSLECTVEGTSNPNLYWYRQAAGRGLQLLFYSVGIGQISSEVPQNLSASRPQDRQFILSSKKLLLSDSGFYLCAWSVKGQGASEAFFGQGTRLTVV.

The gene calls are TRBV7-2 and TRBJ2-3; D perhaps matches TRBD1 (5 bases). The germline gives CDR1 SGHTA, CDR2 FQGNSA. CDR3 length equals 15 residues. V lost 5 bases to trimming and J lost 3 bases, with 15 bases between them. The CDR3 DNA reads as TGTGCCAGCAGCCCCTGGTCAGGGAAAACAGATACGCAGTATTTT. Its translation is CASSPWSGKTDTQYF.

The V gene is TRBV11-2, the J gene TRBJ2-5, with TRBD2 as a possible D gene (6 bases). The CDR3 length is 15 residues. CDR1 SGHAT and CDR2 FQNNGV come from the germline V gene. The ends were cut back, 0 bases at V and 1 base at J, with 9 bases in the middle. The CDR3: CASSLEAGLQETQYF. CDR3 DNA sequence: TGTGCCAGCAGCTTAGAGGCGGGGCTCCAAGAGACCCAGTACTTC.

In its sample, this clone was seen a few times. V usage is TRBV7-2 and J usage is TRBJ2-3; 11 positions match TRBD2. The CDR3 is 15 residues long. J gave up 4 bases and V 5 bases, and 5 bases lay outside the gene matches. The V gene's germline CDR1 is SGHTA and CDR2 FQGNSA. DNA for the CDR3: TGTGCCAGCAGCCCGACTAGCGGGGACGCAGATACGCAGTATTTT. It translates to CASSPTSGDADTQYF.

This clone was recorded a few times. The chain has TRBV7-9 and TRBJ2-5, with 9 positions matching TRBD2. The germline V gene has CDR1 SEHNR and CDR2 FQNEAQ (reference sequence). Trimming removed 4 bases from V and 4 bases from J; junction bases left unmatched: 10. The CDR3 is 16 amino acids. The CDR3 protein is CASSYSSGTFGETQYF. The DNA for the CDR3 is TGTGCCAGCAGCTACTCTAGCGGGACCTTCGGAGAGACCCAGTACTTC. The full variable domain, completed using reference TRBV7-9 and TRBJ2-5, is DTGVSQNPRHKITKRGQNVTFRCDPISEHNRLYWYRQTLGQGPEFLTYFQNEAQLEKSRLLSDRFSAERPKGSFSTLEIQRTEQGDSAMYLCASSYSSGTFGETQYFGPGTRLLVL.

The chain has TRBV27 and TRBJ2-1; 11 bases align to TRBD2. This CDR3 contains 15 residues. The V gene's germline CDR1 is MNHEY and CDR2 SMNVEV (reference sequence). The junction had 5 bases not matched to a gene; V was cut back by 6 bases and J by 4 bases. Here the CDR3 reads CASSSGTSGYNEQFF. In nucleotides, the CDR3 is TGTGCCAGCAGCTCCGGGACTAGCGGATACAATGAGCAGTTCTTC.

This clone was picked up one time. This chain joins TRBV19 and TRBJ2-5; D perhaps matches TRBD1 (5 bases). The germline V gene encodes CDR1 LNHDA and CDR2 SQIVND (reference sequence). The CDR3 is made up of 14 amino acids. V was shortened by 3 bases and J by 5 bases, with 13 bases between the two germline ends. CDR3 residues: CASSITDSLETQYF. Here the CDR3 DNA reads TGTGCCAGTAGTATCACCGACAGTTTGGAGACCCAGTACTTC.

The V call is TRBV12-5, the J call TRBJ2-1, with D uncertain. The V end lost 5 bases, the J end lost 7 bases, and 3 bases lay between the germline ends. Germline V gene lookup returns CDR1 LGHNT and CDR2 FRNRAP. The CDR3 runs to 10 residues. The CDR3 loop reads CASGGNEQFF. CDR3 DNA sequence: TGTGCTAGTGGTGGGAATGAGCAGTTCTTC.

The chain couples TRBV11-2 to TRBJ2-3; 8 nucleotides match TRBD2. The CDR3 has 19 amino acids. Trimming at V came to 3 bases and at J to 3 bases, leaving 17 bases not matched to a gene. Germline-derived CDR1 and CDR2 are SGHAT and FQNNGV. The DNA of the CDR3 is TGTGCCAGCAGCTTCTTTAGGGCCCGAATAGCGGGGTCAACAGATACGCAGTATTTT. It specifies CASSFFRARIAGSTDTQYF. Filled out from reference TRBV11-2 and TRBJ2-3, the complete variable domain reads EAGVAQSPRYKIIEKRQSVAFWCNPISGHATLYWYQQILGQGPKLLIQFQNNGVVDDSQLPKDRFSAERLKGVDSTLKIQPAKLEDSAVYLCASSFFRARIAGSTDTQYFGPGTRLTVL.

This rearrangement joins TRBV7-9 to TRBJ2-2, with TRBD1 identical over 11 bases. This CDR3 region has 17 residues. The trim removed 4 bases at V and 3 bases at J, leaving 7 bases unmatched. Germline CDR1 reads SEHNR; CDR2 reads FQNEAQ (reference sequence). The CDR3 DNA sequence: TGTGCCAGCAGCTCGCCGGGACAGGGGGTTTACACCGGGGAGCTGTTTTTT. Translating gives CASSSPGQGVYTGELFF.

The chain recombines TRBV21-1 with TRBJ2-2; the D call of TRBD2 is as the table states it, not checked on the DNA. TRBV21-1 is annotated as a pseudogene. CDR3 size: 15 residues. Here the CDR3 reads CASSKVGGPTGELFF. The DNA for the CDR3 is TGTGCCAGCAGCAAAGTGGGAGGGCCGACCGGGGAGCTGTTTTTT.

The chain is built from TRBV7-9 and TRBJ2-6; D is possibly TRBD1 (5 bases). Germline V gene sequence: CDR1 SEHNR, CDR2 FQNEAQ (reference sequence). V lost 2 bases to trimming and J lost 1 base, with 12 bases between them. This CDR3 has 17 residues. The DNA of the CDR3 is TGTGCCAGCAGCTTACCCACAGGTTCATCTGGGGCCAACGTCCTGACTTTC. Amino acids: CASSLPTGSSGANVLTF.

The chain is built from TRBV9 and TRBJ2-1; D tentatively fits TRBD1 or TRBD2 (5 bases each). Trimming stripped 6 bases from V and 2 bases from J, with 21 bases between. Germline V gene sequence: CDR1 SGDLS, CDR2 YYNGEE. The CDR3 totals 17 residues. The CDR3 reads CASTPEGLPRTYNEQFF. CDR3 coding DNA: TGTGCCAGCACCCCTGAGGGGTTGCCGAGGACCTACAATGAGCAGTTCTTC.

DNA of the CDR3: TGCGCCAGCAGCCAAGTCGCAGGGAGTAATAATTCACCCCTCCACTTT. This sequence encodes CASSQVAGSNNSPLHF. The chain recombines TRBV4-3 with TRBJ1-6, with a weak D call TRBD1 (5 bases). There are 16 residues in the CDR3. V lost 1 base and J 5 bases, leaving 12 bases between the germline ends. Looked up from germline, CDR1 is LGHNA and CDR2 is YSLEER.

The rearrangement joins TRBV5-6 to TRBJ2-4; D may be TRBD1 or TRBD2 (6 bases each). The CDR3 loop spans 17 amino acids. V was pared by 0 bases and J by 1 base, with 14 bases between. Per the germline V gene, CDR1 is SGHDT and CDR2 is YYEEEE. CDR3 in DNA: TGTGCCAGCAGCTTGGTGGGGGGCGGCACTGCCAAAAACATTCAGTACTTC. It encodes CASSLVGGGTAKNIQYF.

This rearrangement joins TRBV30 to TRBJ2-3, with 9 bases matching TRBD2. The CDR3 covers 16 residues. V was clipped by 2 bases and J by 5 bases; unmatched bases: 11. Looked up from germline, CDR1 is GTSNPN and CDR2 is SVGIG (reference sequence). CDR3 amino acids: CAWSPPGLAVGDTQYF. As DNA, the CDR3 is TGTGCCTGGAGTCCTCCGGGACTAGCTGTAGGAGATACGCAGTATTTT. Full variable domain (remainder filled in from reference TRBV30 and TRBJ2-3): SQTIHQWPATLVQPVGSPLSLECTVEGTSNPNLYWYRQAAGRGLQLLFYSVGIGQISSEVPQNLSASRPQDRQFILSSKKLLLSDSGFYLCAWSPPGLAVGDTQYFGPGTRLTVL.